The 2 T cell receptor beta chains below all came from one sample that was sequenced in a study of blood T cells in healthy people across ages. With a J-beta primer mix and a sample-barcoded 5' primer, a second PCR ran about 7 to 12 cycles. TCRdb reprocessed the 5' RACE reads via MiXCR and lists one record per CDR3 protein. The sample has 1.5 million or so distinct CDR3 sequences; approximately 39% are singletons. What was sequenced was blood. The origin of the receptors is a woman aged 18-29 years in good health.

The V and J genes are TRBV7-2 and TRBJ2-1; the match to TRBD1 covers 9 bases. V lost 5 bases, J lost 9 bases, and 11 bases stayed unmatched. Germline CDR1 and CDR2: SGHTA and FQGNSA. The CDR3 totals 15 residues. The CDR3 is CASSPNRGRGGEQFF. Written as DNA, the CDR3 is TGTGCCAGCAGCCCCAACAGGGGGCGCGGGGGTGAGCAGTTCTTC. Combining the CDR3 with reference TRBV7-2 and TRBJ2-1 gives the whole variable domain GAGVSQSPSNKVTEKGKDVELRCDPISGHTALYWYRQSLGQGLEFLIYFQGNSAPDKSGLPSDRFSAERTGGSVSTLTIQRTQQEDSAVYLCASSPNRGRGGEQFFGPGTRLTVL.

The chain employs TRBV7-9 and TRBJ1-1; 9 nucleotides agree with TRBD1. Per the germline V gene, CDR1 is SEHNR and CDR2 is FQNEAQ (reference sequence). The CDR3 is 14 residues long. Trimming cost V 1 base and J 10 bases; bases outside gene matches: 7. CDR3 coding DNA: TGTGCCAGCAGCTTAGTTTTGGACAGGGGAGGAGCTTTCTTT. As protein: CASSLVLDRGGAFF.